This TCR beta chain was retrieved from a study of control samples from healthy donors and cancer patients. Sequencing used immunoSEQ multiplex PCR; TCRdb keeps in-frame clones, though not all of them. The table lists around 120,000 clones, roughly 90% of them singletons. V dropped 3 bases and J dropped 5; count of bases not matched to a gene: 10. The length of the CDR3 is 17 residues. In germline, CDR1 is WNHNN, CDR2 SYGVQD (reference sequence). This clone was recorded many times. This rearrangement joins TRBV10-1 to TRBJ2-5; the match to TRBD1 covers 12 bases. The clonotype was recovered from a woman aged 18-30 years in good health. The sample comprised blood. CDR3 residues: CASSDGGQGAAGETQYF. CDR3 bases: TGCGCCAGCAGTGACGGGGGACAGGGGGCAGCGGGGGAGACCCAGTACTTC.